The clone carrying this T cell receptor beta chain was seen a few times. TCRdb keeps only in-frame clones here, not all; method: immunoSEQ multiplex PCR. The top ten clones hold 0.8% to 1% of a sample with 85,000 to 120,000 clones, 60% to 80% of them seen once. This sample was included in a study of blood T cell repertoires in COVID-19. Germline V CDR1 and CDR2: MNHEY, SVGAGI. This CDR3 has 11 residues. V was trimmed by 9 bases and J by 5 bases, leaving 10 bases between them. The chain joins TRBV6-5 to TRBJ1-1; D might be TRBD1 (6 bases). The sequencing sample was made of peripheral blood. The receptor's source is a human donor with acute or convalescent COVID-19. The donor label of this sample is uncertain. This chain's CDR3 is CASLRGTEAFF. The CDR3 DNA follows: TGTGCCAGTCTTAGGGGGACTGAAGCTTTCTTT.